This entry describes one TCR beta chain. None of the donors, who were healthy HIV-negative adults, had recently had acute infections or vaccinations. The assay was immunoSEQ multiplex PCR, and TCRdb's table has in-frame clones only and misses some. The table lists a few million clones, just over 90% of them singletons. Germline assignment: CDR1 GTSNPN and CDR2 SVGIG (reference sequence). The CDR3 has 16 amino acids. The record originates from a study of shared clonotypes between healthy human individuals. This receptor was obtained from a man between 18 and 29 years old in good health. Some clones in this sample may be carry-over from other donors' samples. Input material: naive CD4+ T cells from PBMCs. The subset was: CD45RA+ positively selected. The gene calls are TRBV30 and TRBJ2-5, with D possibly being TRBD1 or TRBD2 (5 bases each). The DNA matches TRBJ2-7 better at its end, which makes the J call doubtful. CDR3 coding DNA: TGTGCCTGGACCACCGGCGCCGGGACGGGATCCTACGAGCAGTACTTC. Translation: CAWTTGAGTGSYEQYF.